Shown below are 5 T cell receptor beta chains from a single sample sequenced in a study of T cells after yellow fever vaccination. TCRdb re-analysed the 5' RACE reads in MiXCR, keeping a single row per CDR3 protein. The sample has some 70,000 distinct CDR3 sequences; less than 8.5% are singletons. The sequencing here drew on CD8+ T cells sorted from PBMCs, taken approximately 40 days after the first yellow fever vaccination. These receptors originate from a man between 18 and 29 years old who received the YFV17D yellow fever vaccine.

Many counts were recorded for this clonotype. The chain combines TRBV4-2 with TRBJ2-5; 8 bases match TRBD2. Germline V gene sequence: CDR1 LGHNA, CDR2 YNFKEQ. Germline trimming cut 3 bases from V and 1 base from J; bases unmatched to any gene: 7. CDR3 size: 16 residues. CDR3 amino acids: CASSQELAAPQETQYF. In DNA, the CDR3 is TGTGCCAGCAGCCAGGAACTAGCGGCCCCCCAAGAGACCCAGTACTTC.

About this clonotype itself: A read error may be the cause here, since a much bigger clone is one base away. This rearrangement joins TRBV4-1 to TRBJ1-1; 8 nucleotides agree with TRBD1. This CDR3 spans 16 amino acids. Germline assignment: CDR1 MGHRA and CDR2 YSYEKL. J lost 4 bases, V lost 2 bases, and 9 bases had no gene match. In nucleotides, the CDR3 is TGCGCCAGCAGCCAAACTCGACAGGGGTCGGGCACTGAAGCTTTCTTT. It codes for CASSQTRQGSGTEAFF.

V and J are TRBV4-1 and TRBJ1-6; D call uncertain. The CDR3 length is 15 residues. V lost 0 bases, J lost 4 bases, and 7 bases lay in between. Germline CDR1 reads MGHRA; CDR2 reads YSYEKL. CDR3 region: CASSQDTGYNSPLHF. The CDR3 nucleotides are TGCGCCAGCAGCCAAGATACCGGTTATAATTCACCCCTCCACTTT.

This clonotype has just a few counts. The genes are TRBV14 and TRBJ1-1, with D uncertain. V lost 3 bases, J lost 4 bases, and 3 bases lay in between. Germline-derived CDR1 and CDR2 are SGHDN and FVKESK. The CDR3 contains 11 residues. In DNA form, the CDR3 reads TGTGCCAGCAGCCAGGGCACTGAAGCTTTCTTT. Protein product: CASSQGTEAFF.

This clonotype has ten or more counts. CDR3 DNA sequence: TGTGCCAGCAGCGCCGGACTAGCGGGGAACACAGATACGCAGTATTTT. Encoded protein: CASSAGLAGNTDTQYF. The rearrangement uses TRBV11-2 and TRBJ2-3, with 12 bases fitting TRBD2. The CDR3 is made up of 16 amino acids. CDR1 is SGHAT and CDR2 is FQNNGV in the germline V gene. The V and J ends lost 5 bases and 2 bases, in that order; junction bases with no gene match: 5.